This paragraph reports one TCR beta chain. Antigen: not known. This sample stems from a study of cytomegalovirus exposure and HLA in healthy donors. Overall study context: Approximately 85 million unique TCRs from HLA-typed donors made up an early data release. Regarding the study as a whole: Most TCR beta V segments were productive about 90% or about 30% of the time in an earlier analysis. With later analysis, a missense DCLRE1C variant became linked to TCR beta V- and J-gene trimming.

The CDR3 is 16 residues long. The germline V gene has CDR1 SGDLS and CDR2 YYNGEE. V dropped 1 base and J dropped 3; count of bases not matched to a gene: 9. Amplification used 60 Vbeta primers and 13 Jbeta primers. Assay: immunoSEQ multiplex PCR; the TCRdb copy retains only in-frame clones and omits some. This table holds roughly 140,000 clones, about four fifths found once. Samples came from healthy bone marrow donors. Material for sequencing was PBMCs. The TCR was taken from a man in his fifties or sixties in good health and CMV-seropositive. The V gene is TRBV9, the J gene TRBJ2-7, with 8 bases that match TRBD1. DNA of the CDR3: TGTGCCAGCAGCGTAACCCCCGGGACAGGTATCTACGAGCAGTACTTC. This codes for CASSVTPGTGIYEQYF. Combining the CDR3 with reference TRBV9 and TRBJ2-7 gives the whole variable domain DSGVTQTPKHLITATGQRVTLRCSPRSGDLSVYWYQQSLDQGLQFLIQYYNGEERAKGNILERFSAQQFPDLHSELNLSSLELGDSALYFCASSVTPGTGIYEQYFGPGTRLTVT.